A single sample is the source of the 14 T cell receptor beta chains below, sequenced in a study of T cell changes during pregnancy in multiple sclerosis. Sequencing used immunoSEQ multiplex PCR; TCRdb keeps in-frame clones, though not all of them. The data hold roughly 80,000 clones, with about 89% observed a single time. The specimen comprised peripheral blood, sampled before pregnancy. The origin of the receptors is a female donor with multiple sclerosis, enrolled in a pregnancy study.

In nucleotides, the CDR3 is TGTGCCACTACCGGGACAGGGGGCGGGGGCTACACCTTC. It encodes CATTGTGGGGYTF. The rearrangement links TRBV6-5 to TRBJ1-2, with TRBD1 identical over 12 bases. The CDR3 totals 13 residues. V shed 10 bases, J shed 8 bases, and the junction held 8 bases outside the gene matches. Germline-derived CDR1 and CDR2 are MNHEY and SVGAGI.

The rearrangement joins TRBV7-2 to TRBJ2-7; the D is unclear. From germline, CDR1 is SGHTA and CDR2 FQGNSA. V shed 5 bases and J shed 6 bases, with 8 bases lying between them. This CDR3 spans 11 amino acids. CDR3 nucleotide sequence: TGTGCCAGCAGCCCCTTCGGCGAGCAGTACTTC. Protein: CASSPFGEQYF.

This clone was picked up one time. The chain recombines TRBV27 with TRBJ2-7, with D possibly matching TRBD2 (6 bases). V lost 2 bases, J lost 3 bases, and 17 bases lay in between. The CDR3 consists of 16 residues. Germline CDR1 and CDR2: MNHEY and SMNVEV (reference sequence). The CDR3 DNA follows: TGTGCCAGCAGTTTAAGCTTTGGGGAGGCCCGCTACGAGCAGTACTTC. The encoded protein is CASSLSFGEARYEQYF.

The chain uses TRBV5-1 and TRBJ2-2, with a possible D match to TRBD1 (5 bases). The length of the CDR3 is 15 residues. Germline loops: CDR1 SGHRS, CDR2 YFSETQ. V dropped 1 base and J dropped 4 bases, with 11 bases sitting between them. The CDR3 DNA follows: TGCGCCAGCAGCTTGTATGGGCAGGGCACCGGGGAGCTGTTTTTT. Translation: CASSLYGQGTGELFF.

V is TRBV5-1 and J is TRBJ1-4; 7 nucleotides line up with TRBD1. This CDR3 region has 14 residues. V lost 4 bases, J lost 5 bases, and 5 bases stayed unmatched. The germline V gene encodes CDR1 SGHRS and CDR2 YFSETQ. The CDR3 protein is CASSPGQQNEKLFF. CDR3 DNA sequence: TGCGCCAGCAGCCCGGGACAGCAGAATGAAAAACTGTTTTTT.

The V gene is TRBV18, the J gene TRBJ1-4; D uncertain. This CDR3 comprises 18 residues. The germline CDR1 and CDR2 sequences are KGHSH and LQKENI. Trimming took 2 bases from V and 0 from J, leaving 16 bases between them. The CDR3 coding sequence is TGTGCCAGCTCACCAGCTTTGGGCAAATTTGCAACTAATGAAAAACTGTTTTTT. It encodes CASSPALGKFATNEKLFF. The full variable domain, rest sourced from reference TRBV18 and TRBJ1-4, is NAGVMQNPRHLVRRRGQEARLRCSPMKGHSHVYWYRQLPEEGLKFMVYLQKENIIDESGMPKERFSAEFPKEGPSILRIQQVVRGDSAAYFCASSPALGKFATNEKLFFGSGTQLSVL.

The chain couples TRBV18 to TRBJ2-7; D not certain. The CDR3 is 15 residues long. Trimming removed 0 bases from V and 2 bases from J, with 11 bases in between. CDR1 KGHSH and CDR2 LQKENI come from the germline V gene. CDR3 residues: CASSPPVRSTYEQYF. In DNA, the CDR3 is TGTGCCAGCTCACCACCGGTAAGGAGTACCTACGAGCAGTACTTC.

The CDR3 is CASSLRASGRSSYEQYF. The CDR3 nucleotides read TGTGCCAGCAGCTTACGCGCCTCGGGGAGGAGCTCCTACGAGCAGTACTTC. The gene calls are TRBV7-2 and TRBJ2-7; D is possibly TRBD2 (6 bases). The germline V gene has CDR1 SGHTA and CDR2 FQGNSA. V lost 2 bases, J lost 0 bases, and 17 bases lay in between. CDR3 length: 17 amino acids.

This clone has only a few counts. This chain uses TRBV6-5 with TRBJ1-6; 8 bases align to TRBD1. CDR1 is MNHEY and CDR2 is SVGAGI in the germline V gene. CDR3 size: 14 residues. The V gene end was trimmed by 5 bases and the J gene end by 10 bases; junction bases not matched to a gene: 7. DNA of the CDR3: TGTGCCAGCAGTCCCGGGACAGGTTGGTCACCCCTCCACTTT. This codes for CASSPGTGWSPLHF.

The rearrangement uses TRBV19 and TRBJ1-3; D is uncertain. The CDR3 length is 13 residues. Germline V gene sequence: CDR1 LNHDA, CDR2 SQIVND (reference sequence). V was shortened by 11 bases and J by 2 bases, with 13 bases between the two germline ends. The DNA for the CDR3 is TGTGCCGGCATTTGGGCAGCTGGAAACACCATATATTTT. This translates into CAGIWAAGNTIYF.

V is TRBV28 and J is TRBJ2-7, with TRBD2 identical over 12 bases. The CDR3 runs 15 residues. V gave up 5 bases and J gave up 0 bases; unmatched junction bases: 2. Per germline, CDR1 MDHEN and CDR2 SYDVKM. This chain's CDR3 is CASSRTSGASYEQYF. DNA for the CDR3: TGTGCCAGCAGTCGGACTAGCGGGGCCTCCTACGAGCAGTACTTC.

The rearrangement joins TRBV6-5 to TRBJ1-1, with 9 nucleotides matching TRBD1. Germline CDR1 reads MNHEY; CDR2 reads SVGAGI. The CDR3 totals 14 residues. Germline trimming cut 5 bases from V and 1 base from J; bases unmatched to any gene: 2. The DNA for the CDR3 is TGTGCCAGCAGTAGGACAGGGGAGAACACTGAAGCTTTCTTT. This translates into CASSRTGENTEAFF.

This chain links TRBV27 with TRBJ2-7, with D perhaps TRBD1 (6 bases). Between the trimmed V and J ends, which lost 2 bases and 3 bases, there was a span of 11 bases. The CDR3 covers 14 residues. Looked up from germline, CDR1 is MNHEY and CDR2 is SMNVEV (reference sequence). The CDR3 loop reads CASSLQGSLYEQYF. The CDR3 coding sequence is TGTGCCAGCAGTTTACAGGGGAGCCTCTACGAGCAGTACTTC.

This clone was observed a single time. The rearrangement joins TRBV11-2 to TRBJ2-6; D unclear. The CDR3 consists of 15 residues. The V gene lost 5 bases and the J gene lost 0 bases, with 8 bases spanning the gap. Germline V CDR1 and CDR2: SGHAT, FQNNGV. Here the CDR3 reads CASSVGRSGANVLTF. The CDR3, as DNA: TGTGCCAGCAGCGTCGGTCGCTCTGGGGCCAACGTCCTGACTTTC.